The T cell receptor beta chain described here comes from a study of blood T cell repertoires in COVID-19. In the study overall: Samples came from the United States, Italy and Spain, spanning acute and convalescent COVID-19.

Participants reported their clinical history, and cohort assignment relied on those reports. This CDR3 comprises 13 residues. V lost 2 bases to trimming and J lost 7 bases; unmatched junction nucleotides: 4. Germline V gene sequence: CDR1 SGHTA, CDR2 FQGTGA. Authors' analysis steps: Counts of nucleated cells, estimated from reference gene primer amplification, were obtained. Assay: immunoSEQ multiplex PCR; the TCRdb copy retains only in-frame clones and omits some. V and J calls and clone size come straight from that table; D and trimming were deduced from the DNA. The profile covers around 310,000 clones, with 70% to 90% appearing a single time and roughly a tenth taken by the ten largest.

This clonotype was obtained from a woman aged 40 to 50 who had recovered from COVID-19. This sequence joins TRBV7-3 and TRBJ2-5, with 7 positions matching TRBD1. Source material: PBMCs or T cells enriched from blood (not recorded which). CDR3 in amino acids: CASSLQGDGTQYF. The CDR3 DNA reads as TGTGCCAGCAGCTTACAGGGGGACGGGACCCAGTACTTC.